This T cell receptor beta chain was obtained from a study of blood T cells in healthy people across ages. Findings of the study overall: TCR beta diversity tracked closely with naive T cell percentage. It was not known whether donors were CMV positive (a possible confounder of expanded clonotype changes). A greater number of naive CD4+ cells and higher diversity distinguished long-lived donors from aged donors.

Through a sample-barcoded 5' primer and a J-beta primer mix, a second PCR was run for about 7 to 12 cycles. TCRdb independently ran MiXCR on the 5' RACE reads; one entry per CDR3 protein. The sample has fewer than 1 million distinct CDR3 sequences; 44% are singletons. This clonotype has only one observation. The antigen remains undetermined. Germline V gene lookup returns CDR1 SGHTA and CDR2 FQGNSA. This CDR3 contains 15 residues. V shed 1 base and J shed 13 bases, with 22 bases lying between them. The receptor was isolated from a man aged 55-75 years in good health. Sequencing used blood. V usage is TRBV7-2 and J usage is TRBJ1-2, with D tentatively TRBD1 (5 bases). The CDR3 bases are TGTGCCAGCAGCTTAGAGGTGGGACGGACCTCAGAGGGCACCTTC. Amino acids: CASSLEVGRTSEGTF.